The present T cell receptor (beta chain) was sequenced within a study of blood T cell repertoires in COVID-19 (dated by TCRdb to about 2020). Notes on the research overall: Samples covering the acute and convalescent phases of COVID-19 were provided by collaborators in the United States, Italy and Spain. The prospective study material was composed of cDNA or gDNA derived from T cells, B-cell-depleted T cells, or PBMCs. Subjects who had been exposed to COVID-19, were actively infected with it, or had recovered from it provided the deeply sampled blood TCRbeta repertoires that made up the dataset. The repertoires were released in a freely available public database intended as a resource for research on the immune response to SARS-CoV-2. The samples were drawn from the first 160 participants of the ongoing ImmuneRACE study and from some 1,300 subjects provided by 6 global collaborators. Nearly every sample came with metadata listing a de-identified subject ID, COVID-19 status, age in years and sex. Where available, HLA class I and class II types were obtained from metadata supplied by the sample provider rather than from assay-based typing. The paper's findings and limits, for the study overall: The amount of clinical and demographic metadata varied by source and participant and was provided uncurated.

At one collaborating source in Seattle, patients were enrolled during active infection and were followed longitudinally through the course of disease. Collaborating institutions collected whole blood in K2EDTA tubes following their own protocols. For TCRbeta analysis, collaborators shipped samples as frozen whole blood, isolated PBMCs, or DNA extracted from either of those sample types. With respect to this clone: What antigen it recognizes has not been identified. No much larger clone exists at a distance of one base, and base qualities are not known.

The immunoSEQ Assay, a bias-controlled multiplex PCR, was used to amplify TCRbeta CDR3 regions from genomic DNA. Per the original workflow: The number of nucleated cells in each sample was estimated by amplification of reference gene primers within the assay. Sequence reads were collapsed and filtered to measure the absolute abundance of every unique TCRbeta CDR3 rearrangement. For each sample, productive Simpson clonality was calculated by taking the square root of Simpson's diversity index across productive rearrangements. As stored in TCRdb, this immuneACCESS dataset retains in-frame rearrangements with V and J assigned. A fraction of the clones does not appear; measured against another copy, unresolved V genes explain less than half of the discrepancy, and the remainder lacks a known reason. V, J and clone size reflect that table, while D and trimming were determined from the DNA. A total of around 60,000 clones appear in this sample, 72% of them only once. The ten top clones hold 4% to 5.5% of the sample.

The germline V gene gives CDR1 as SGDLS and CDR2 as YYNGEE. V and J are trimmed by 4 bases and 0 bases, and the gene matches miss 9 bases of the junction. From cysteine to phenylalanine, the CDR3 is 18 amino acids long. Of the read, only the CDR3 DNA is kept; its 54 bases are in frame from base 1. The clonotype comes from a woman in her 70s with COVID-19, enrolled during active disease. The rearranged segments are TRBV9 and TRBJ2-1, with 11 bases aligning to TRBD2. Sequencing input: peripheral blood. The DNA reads TGTGCCAGCAGCCCAAGTATAGCGGGGGGGAGCTCCTACAATGAGCAGTTCTTC. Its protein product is CASSPSIAGGSSYNEQFF.